The next 5 T cell receptor beta chains were all read from a single sample in a study of T cell responses to AZD1222 COVID-19 vaccine. The table came from immunoSEQ multiplex PCR; TCRdb's copy has only in-frame clones and leaves some out. The sample holds fewer than 120,000 clones, around nine tenths seen once. The material sequenced was peripheral blood, taken on day 0 of AZD1222 vaccination. Every receptor here comes from an adult in good health.

The CDR3 sequence is CASSVGPSYNEQFF. CDR3 bases: TGCGCCAGCAGCGTCGGTCCGTCCTACAATGAGCAGTTCTTC. The V gene is TRBV5-1, the J gene TRBJ2-1; the D is unclear. The CDR3 is 14 amino acids. V shed 4 bases and J shed 1 base, with 9 bases lying between them. The germline gives CDR1 SGHRS, CDR2 YFSETQ.

This rearrangement joins TRBV9 to TRBJ2-1; 8 nucleotides align to TRBD1. Germline loops: CDR1 SGDLS, CDR2 YYNGEE. V was pared by 3 bases and J by 7 bases, with 6 bases of the junction left unmatched. The CDR3 runs to 14 residues. For the CDR3, the DNA is TGTGCCAGCAGCGGTGGACAGGGTTGGAATGAGCAGTTCTTC. Its protein product is CASSGGQGWNEQFF.

In its sample, this clone was seen once. The gene calls are TRBV10-3 and TRBJ2-7; 11 nucleotides agree with TRBD1. The germline gives CDR1 ENHRY, CDR2 SYGVKD. The V segment lost 2 bases and the J segment 5 bases; nucleotides outside the gene matches: 5. This CDR3 has 15 residues. The CDR3 DNA sequence: TGTGCCATCAGTGAGATCGGGACAGGGGGTGACGAGCAGTACTTC. This sequence encodes CAISEIGTGGDEQYF.

This clone has just one count. J is TRBJ2-2 and V is TRBV28, with 11 bases matching TRBD1. This CDR3 comprises 16 residues. The V and J ends lost 4 bases and 7 bases, in that order; junction bases with no gene match: 8. Germline V lookup: CDR1 MDHEN, CDR2 SYDVKM. CDR3 coding DNA: TGTGCCAGCAGTTCGTCGGACAGGGGGCTTATCGGGGAGCTGTTTTTT. Protein product: CASSSSDRGLIGELFF.

Regarding this clone: The junction does not match germline at one end; this may be a read error. The genes are TRBV9 and TRBJ2-7; no reliable D call. Germline CDR1 reads SGDLS; CDR2 reads YYNGEE. This CDR3 has 14 amino acids. In nucleotides, the CDR3 is TGTGCCAGCAGCGCCAGTCCCGTAGCCTACGATCAGTACTTC. This gives the protein CASSASPVAYDQYF. The variable domain in full, with the rest retrieved from reference TRBV9 and TRBJ2-7, is DSGVTQTPKHLITATGQRVTLRCSPRSGDLSVYWYQQSLDQGLQFLIQYYNGEERAKGNILERFSAQQFPDLHSELNLSSLELGDSALYFCASSASPVAYDQYFGPGTRLTVT.